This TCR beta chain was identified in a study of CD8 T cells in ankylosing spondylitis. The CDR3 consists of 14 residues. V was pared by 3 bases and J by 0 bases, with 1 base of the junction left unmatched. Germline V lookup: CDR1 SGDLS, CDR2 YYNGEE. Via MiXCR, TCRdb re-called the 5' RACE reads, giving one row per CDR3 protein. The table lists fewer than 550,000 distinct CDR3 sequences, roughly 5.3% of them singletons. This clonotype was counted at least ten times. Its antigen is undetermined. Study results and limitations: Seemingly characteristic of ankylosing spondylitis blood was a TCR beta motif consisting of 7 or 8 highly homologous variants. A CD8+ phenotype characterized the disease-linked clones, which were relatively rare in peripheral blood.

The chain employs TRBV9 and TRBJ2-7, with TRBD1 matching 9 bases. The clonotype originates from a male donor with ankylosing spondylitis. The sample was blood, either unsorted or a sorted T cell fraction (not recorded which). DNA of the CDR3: TGTGCCAGCAGCGGACAGGGGGACTCCTACGAGCAGTACTTC. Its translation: CASSGQGDSYEQYF.